The clone carrying this T cell receptor (beta chain) was picked up a small number of times. The assay was run at survey level. As handled by the study authors: Lowest detectable productive clonotype frequency was 2.59 x 10-5. Measured with immunoSEQ multiplex PCR; TCRdb has only the in-frame clones, and not every one. V and J calls and clone size are those listed in that table; D and trimming were worked out from the DNA. The sample has 32,000 or so clones; more than 60% are singletons. The record originates from a study of STAT5B mutations in CD4+ large granular lymphocyte leukemia. Turning to the study itself: The CDR3 'QG' motif was associated with a particular HLA allele among healthy donors.

The sequenced material came from CD4+ T cells from blood buffy coats. This sequence was found in a human donor in good health.

CDR3 residues: CASSSETPEAFF. CDR3 DNA: TGTGCCAGCAGCTCCGAGACACCAGAAGCTTTCTTT. The chain couples TRBV5-4 to TRBJ1-1; D is uncertain. Between the trimmed V and J ends, which lost 3 bases and 8 bases, there was a span of 11 bases. CDR1 is SGHNT and CDR2 is YYREEE in the germline V gene (reference sequence). The CDR3 is 12 residues long.